This T cell receptor (beta chain) derives from a study of cytomegalovirus exposure and HLA in healthy donors. Findings and limits, study-wide: The tendency of first-cohort TCR clusters to co-occur in the roughly 130 validation repertoires emerged from a later analysis. The study put some 150 TCR beta chains on its list as cytomegalovirus-associated. Specificity for CMV antigens was confirmed in vitro for a few of the CMV-associated chains.

The protocol was immunoSEQ multiplex PCR, while the TCRdb copy is restricted to in-frame clones and leaves out a portion. This sample has roughly 56,000 clones, with roughly 94% found just once. CDR1 is GTSNPN, CDR2 SVGIG, per germline (reference sequence). CDR3 size: 12 residues. Trimming pared 4 bases from V and 3 bases from J, leaving 9 bases between. A remark on this clone: Antigen unknown.

Donors came from a validation cohort of over a hundred subjects, distinct from the first 666-subject cohort. This chain joins TRBV30 and TRBJ2-5; tentatively, D is TRBD2 (6 bases). The sequence derives from a man between 18 and 35 years old in good health and CMV-seronegative. Sequencing input: PBMCs. This CDR3 reads CAWTSAEETQYF. DNA of the CDR3: TGTGCCTGGACTAGCGCGGAAGAGACCCAGTACTTC.